The rows below give T cell receptor beta chains drawn from one sample of a study of technical replicates of blood from several donors. Generated by immunoSEQ multiplex PCR, the TCRdb table keeps only in-frame clones and is missing some. This sample yields approximately 80,000 clones, of which over 75% are seen a single time; 0.35% to 0.5% belongs to the top ten. The sample comprised T cells isolated from PBMCs. The receptors stem from a human donor in good health. Both conserved end residues are part of each CDR3. A D gene is named only where the DNA matches it firmly. Size is omitted from some rows. Given values are once, few, many or a class for expanded clones.

J | D | V | size | DNA | CDR3
TRBJ1-3 | NA | TRBV7-9 | few | TGTGCCAGCAGGCGTGCAGGGAACACCATATATTTT | CASRRAGNTIYF
TRBJ2-7 | NA | TRBV6-1 | NA | TGTGCCAGCAGGAAGGCTAGCGCCAACGAGCAGTACTTC | CASRKASANEQYF
TRBJ2-3 | NA | TRBV5-6 | NA | TGTGCCAGCAGCCCAGACGGGGCGGGATCTAGCACAGATACGCAGTATTTT | CASSPDGAGSSTDTQYF
TRBJ1-4 | TRBD1 | TRBV5-6 | NA | TGTGCCAGCAACATTAGGACAGGAACTAATGAAAAACTGTTTTTT | CASNIRTGTNEKLFF
TRBJ2-3 | NA | TRBV7-3 | once | TGTGCCAGCAGCCGGACAGCTAGCACAGATACGCAGTATTTT | CASSRTASTDTQYF
TRBJ2-2 | NA | TRBV9 | NA | TGTGCCAGCAGCGTAGCCGGGAGACGGGCCGGGGAGCTGTTTTTT | CASSVAGRRAGELFF
TRBJ2-7 | TRBD1 | TRBV13 | NA | TGTGCCAGCAGCTCACACACCGGGACAGTGCCCTACGAGCAGTACTTC | CASSSHTGTVPYEQYF
TRBJ1-1 | NA | TRBV27 | NA | TGTGCCAGCAGTGGCAGGGCGAACACTGAAGCTTTCTTT | CASSGRANTEAFF
TRBJ1-1 | TRBD1 | TRBV4-1 | NA | TGCGCCAGCAGCCAGTATAGACAGGGGAACACTGAAGCTTTCTTT | CASSQYRQGNTEAFF
TRBJ2-7 | NA | TRBV20-1 | NA | TGCAGTGCCAATCCGGGATACGAGCAGTACTTC | CSANPGYEQYF
TRBJ2-1 | NA | TRBV4-1 | NA | TGCGCCAGCGGCACAGGGACCAATGAGCAGTTCTTC | CASGTGTNEQFF
TRBJ2-7 | TRBD2 | TRBV19 | NA | TGTGCCAGTAGTATAGTGGCTAGCGGGTCTTACGAGCAGTACTTC | CASSIVASGSYEQYF
TRBJ2-3 | NA | TRBV7-6 | NA | TGTGCCAGCAGCTTGCAGACTAGTAGGACAGATACGCAGTATTTT | CASSLQTSRTDTQYF
TRBJ2-6 | TRBD2 | TRBV15 | NA | TGTGCCACCAGCAGAGATCTAGGACTAGCGGGAGTAAAAGGGGCCAACGTCCTGACTTTC | CATSRDLGLAGVKGANVLTF
TRBJ2-3 | TRBD1 | TRBV2 | NA | TGTGCCAGCTCAGCCGTTCCACAGGGGGTGGCAGATACGCAGTATTTT | CASSAVPQGVADTQYF
TRBJ1-4 | NA | TRBV18 | once | TGTGCCAGCTCACCCTTCGACAGGTTAGCCCGGGATGGATTCGAAAAACTGTTTTTT | CASSPFDRLARDGFEKLFF
TRBJ1-3 | NA | TRBV19 | NA | TGTGCCAGTAGTCAGGCCGACTCTGGAAACACCATATATTTT | CASSQADSGNTIYF
TRBJ1-1 | NA | TRBV5-1 | NA | TGCGCCAGCAGCGGTACAGCCCTGGACACTGAAGCTTTCTTT | CASSGTALDTEAFF
TRBJ1-1 | NA | TRBV5-1 | few | TGCGCCAGCAGCTTCCTAGGGAGGGAGACTGAAGCTTTCTTT | CASSFLGRETEAFF
TRBJ2-1 | TRBD2 | TRBV10-3 | NA | TGTGCCATCAGCATGGGGACTAGCGAATACAATGAGCAGTTCTTC | CAISMGTSEYNEQFF
TRBJ2-1 | NA | TRBV10-2 | NA | TGCGCCAGCAGTGTTCTAGCAGGCGAGCAGTTCTTC | CASSVLAGEQFF
TRBJ2-7 | NA | TRBV2 | once | TGTGCCAGCAGTGACATCGTGAGGTACGAGCAGTACTTC | CASSDIVRYEQYF
TRBJ1-1 | NA | TRBV19 | once | TGTGCCAGTAGTATTCAGTCAGGGGACACTGAAGCTTTCTTT | CASSIQSGDTEAFF
TRBJ2-4 | NA | TRBV18 | NA | TGTGCCAGCTCACCTGAGCTACTAGACATTCAGTACTTC | CASSPELLDIQYF
TRBJ2-7 | TRBD2 | TRBV11-1 | NA | TGTGCCAGCAGCTGGGGAGCGGGAGGCTACGAGCAGTACTTC | CASSWGAGGYEQYF
TRBJ2-3 | TRBD2 | TRBV5-1 | NA | TGCGCCAGCAGCCCGAGCGGGAGCCCAGGTTCAGATACGCAGTATTTT | CASSPSGSPGSDTQYF
TRBJ1-2 | TRBD1 | TRBV18 | NA | TGTGCCAGCTCACTACAGGGGTATGGCTACACCTTC | CASSLQGYGYTF
TRBJ1-1 | TRBD1 | TRBV11-2 | NA | TGTGCCAGCAGATTTCGGGACAGGGGACGGGCTTTCTTT | CASRFRDRGRAFF
TRBJ2-1 | TRBD1 | TRBV9 | NA | TGTGCCAGCAGCGTAGGGGTTGCCAGGGGGAGAGGGTTCAATGAGCAGTTCTTC | CASSVGVARGRGFNEQFF
TRBJ1-1 | TRBD1 | TRBV14 | NA | TGTGCCAGCAGCGGGACAGGGCTCATGAGCACTGAAGCTTTCTTT | CASSGTGLMSTEAFF
TRBJ2-2 | TRBD1 | TRBV30 | few | TGTGCCTGTGACAGGGATAGAACCGGGGAGCTGTTTTTT | CACDRDRTGELFF
TRBJ2-1 | TRBD2 | TRBV27 | NA | TGTGCCAGCAGTGGGGGACTAGCGGGAGTGTTTGAGCAGTTCTTC | CASSGGLAGVFEQFF
TRBJ1-5 | TRBD1 | TRBV7-3 | NA | TGTGCCAGCAGCTTGACAGGGGCTCAGCCCCAGCATTTT | CASSLTGAQPQHF
TRBJ2-7 | TRBD2 | TRBV7-3 | NA | TGTGCCAGCAGCCCGCAGACTAGCTCCGAGCAGTACTTC | CASSPQTSSEQYF
TRBJ2-7 | NA | TRBV9 | NA | TGTGCCAGCAGCGTAAGGGCAGGGTCCTACGAGCAGTACTTC | CASSVRAGSYEQYF
TRBJ1-2 | NA | TRBV28 | NA | TGTGCCAGCAGTACGGGGGTAGCCTATGGCTACACCTTC | CASSTGVAYGYTF
TRBJ2-5 | NA | TRBV25-1 | NA | TGTGCCAGCAGGGGAAACAGGGAGATATTGGAGACCCAGTACTTC | CASRGNREILETQYF
TRBJ2-3 | NA | TRBV14 | NA | TGTGCCAGCAGCCAAGATTGGGGGGACCCCCGCACAGATACGCAGTATTTT | CASSQDWGDPRTDTQYF
TRBJ1-4 | TRBD1 | TRBV6-5 | NA | TGTGCCAGCAGTTGGACAGGGGGCGTTGAAAAACTGTTTTTT | CASSWTGGVEKLFF